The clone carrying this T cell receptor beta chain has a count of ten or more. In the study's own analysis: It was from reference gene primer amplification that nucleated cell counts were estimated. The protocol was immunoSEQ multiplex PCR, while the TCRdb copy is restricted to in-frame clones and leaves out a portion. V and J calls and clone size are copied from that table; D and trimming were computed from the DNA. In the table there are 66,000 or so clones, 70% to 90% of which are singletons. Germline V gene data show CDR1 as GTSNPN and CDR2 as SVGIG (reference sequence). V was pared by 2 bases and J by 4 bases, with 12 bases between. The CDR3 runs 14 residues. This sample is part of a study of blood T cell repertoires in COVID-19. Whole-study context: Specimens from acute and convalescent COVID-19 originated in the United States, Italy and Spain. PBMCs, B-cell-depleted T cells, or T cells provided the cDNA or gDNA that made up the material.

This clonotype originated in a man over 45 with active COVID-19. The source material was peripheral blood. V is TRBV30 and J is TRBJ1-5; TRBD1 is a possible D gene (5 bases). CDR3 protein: CAWSRGTGNQPQHF. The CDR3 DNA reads TGTGCCTGGAGTCGGGGGACTGGGAATCAGCCCCAGCATTTT.